This T cell receptor beta chain was sequenced during a study of CD4 T cells in relation to SARS-CoV-2 and coronaviruses. About the study: PBMCs were cultured with antigen for nine to ten days before TCR beta sequencing. Median patient age was around 42 years, spanning 21 to 72 years. General study points: Samples before the pandemic and after infection were not matched within any donor. Compared with monoreactive clones, crossreactive clones showed significantly weaker SARS-CoV-2 expansion.

V was shortened by 5 bases and J by 5 bases, with 18 bases between the two germline ends. The CDR3 is 15 residues long. Germline CDR1 is SEHNR and CDR2 is FQNEAQ (reference sequence). This clone was counted only a few times. Its cognate antigen is unknown. TCRdb keeps only in-frame clones here, not all; method: immunoSEQ multiplex PCR. This table has about 36,000 clones, 70% to 85% appearing once. The rearrangement joins TRBV7-9 to TRBJ2-5, with a weak D call TRBD2 (8 bases). Sequencing used memory CD4+ T cells from PBMCs, cultured in vitro. The sequence came from an adult with COVID-19. CDR3 in amino acids: CASSNRQGGGETQYF. The CDR3 DNA reads as TGTGCCAGCAGCAACAGACAGGGCGGGGGGGAGACCCAGTACTTC.